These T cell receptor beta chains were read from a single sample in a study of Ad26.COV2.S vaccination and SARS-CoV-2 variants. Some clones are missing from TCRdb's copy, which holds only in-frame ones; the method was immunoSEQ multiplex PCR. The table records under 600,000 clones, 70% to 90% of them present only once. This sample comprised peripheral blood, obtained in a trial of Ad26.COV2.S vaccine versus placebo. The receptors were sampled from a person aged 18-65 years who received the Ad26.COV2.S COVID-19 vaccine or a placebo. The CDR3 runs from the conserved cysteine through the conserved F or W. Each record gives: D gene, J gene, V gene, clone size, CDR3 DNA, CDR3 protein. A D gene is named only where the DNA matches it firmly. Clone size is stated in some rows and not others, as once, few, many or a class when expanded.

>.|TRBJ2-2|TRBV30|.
TGTGCCTGGAGTGTCGGATTCGGGGAGCTGTTTTTT
CAWSVGFGELFF
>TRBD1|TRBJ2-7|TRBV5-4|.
TGTGCCAGCAGCTTGGTTAGGGACAGCCACGAGCAGTACTTC
CASSLVRDSHEQYF
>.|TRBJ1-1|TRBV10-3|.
TGTGCCATCAGGGAGGAGGGGCTCGCGAACACTGAAGCTTTCTTT
CAIREEGLANTEAFF
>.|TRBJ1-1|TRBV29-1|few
TGCAGCGCCCCAATGGGGGTCTTGAACACTGAAGCTTTCTTT
CSAPMGVLNTEAFF
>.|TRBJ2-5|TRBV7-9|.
TGTGCCAGCAGCTACAGACAGTTAGAAGAGACCCAGTACTTC
CASSYRQLEETQYF
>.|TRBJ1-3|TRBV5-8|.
TGTGCCAGCAGCTTGGGGGGTATCTGGATCTCTGGAAACACCATATATTTT
CASSLGGIWISGNTIYF
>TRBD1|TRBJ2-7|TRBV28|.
TGTGCCAGCAGGGCGGAGAGACAGGGGTCCTACGAGCAGTACTTC
CASRAERQGSYEQYF
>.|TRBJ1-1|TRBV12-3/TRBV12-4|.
TGTGCCAGCAGTCGAGGGGATCGCGGCCAAGCTTTCTTT
CASSRGDRGQAFF
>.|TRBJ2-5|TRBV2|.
TGTGCCAGCAGTGGGGGGATCGGGGGCCGAACCCAAGAGACCCAGTACTTC
CASSGGIGGRTQETQYF
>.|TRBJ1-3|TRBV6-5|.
TGTGCCAGCAGTTACGTCCGGGGGTTCTCTGGAAACACCATATATTTT
CASSYVRGFSGNTIYF
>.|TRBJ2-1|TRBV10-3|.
TGTGCCTCCAGAGTCCGGACAGCCTACAATGAGCAGTTCTTC
CASRVRTAYNEQFF
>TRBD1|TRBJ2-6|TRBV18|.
TGTGCCAGCTCACCACCCCGGACAGGTAGCTCTGGGGCCAACGTCCTGACTTTC
CASSPPRTGSSGANVLTF
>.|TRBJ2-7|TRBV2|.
TGTGCCAGCACGGGTCCGCAGGGGAGGCACGAGCAGTACTTC
CASTGPQGRHEQYF
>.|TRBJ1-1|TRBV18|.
TGTGCCAGCTCACCACTCGGGAAGCCAGCTCGTGGGGACACTGAAGCTTTCTTT
CASSPLGKPARGDTEAFF
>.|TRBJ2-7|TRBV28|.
TGTGCCAGCAGCCTCGGGAAGCGGGCCTCCTACGAGCAGTACTTC
CASSLGKRASYEQYF
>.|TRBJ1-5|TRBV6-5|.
TGTGCCAGCAGGCCGAGTGGCAATCAGCCCCAGCATTTT
CASRPSGNQPQHF
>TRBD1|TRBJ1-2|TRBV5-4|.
TGTGCCAGCAGCTTGGGTCGCCGGGACAGTGGCTACACCTTC
CASSLGRRDSGYTF
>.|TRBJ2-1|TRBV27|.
TGTGCCAGCAGTCCCGGACCGGGACAGGCAACCGGGACTAACAACAATGAGCAGTTCTTC
CASSPGPGQATGTNNNEQFF
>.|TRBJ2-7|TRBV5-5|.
TGTGCCAGCAGCTTTCGGGAACAACTCTACGAGCAGTACTTC
CASSFREQLYEQYF
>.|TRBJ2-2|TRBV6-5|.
TGTGCCAGCAACCGGGACGGGGACACCGGGGAGCTGTTTTTT
CASNRDGDTGELFF
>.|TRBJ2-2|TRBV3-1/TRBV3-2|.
TGTGCCAGCAGCCAAGATGGGGGCGGGGAGCTGTTTTTT
CASSQDGGGELFF
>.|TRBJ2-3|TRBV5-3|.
TGTGCCTTCGACGAGGGGGAGGGCCAAGATACGCAGTATTTT
CAFDEGEGQDTQYF
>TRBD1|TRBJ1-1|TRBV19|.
TGTGCCAGTAGTATAGAGCGGGACAGCGAAGCTTTCTTT
CASSIERDSEAFF
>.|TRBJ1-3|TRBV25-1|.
TGTGCCAGCAGGGGAACAGGGTTTAGCACCATATATTTT
CASRGTGFSTIYF
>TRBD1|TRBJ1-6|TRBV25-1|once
TGTGCCAGCAGCCAGCCAGGGGGTAATTCACCCCTCCACTTT
CASSQPGGNSPLHF
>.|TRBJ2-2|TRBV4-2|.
TGTGCCAGCAGCCAAATGCCGGAAACAGGGCGGGGAACCGGGGAGCTGTTTTTT
CASSQMPETGRGTGELFF
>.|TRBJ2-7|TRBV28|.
TGTGCCAGCAGTTATGCCCCTACCTACGAGCAGTACTTC
CASSYAPTYEQYF
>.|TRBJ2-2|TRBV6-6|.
TGTGCCAGCAGAGGACTTCCCCCCGGGGAGCTGTTTTTT
CASRGLPPGELFF
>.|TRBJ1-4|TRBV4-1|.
TGCGCCAGCAGCCCGTTCGGGGGTGTAAGCGAAAAACTGTTTTTT
CASSPFGGVSEKLFF
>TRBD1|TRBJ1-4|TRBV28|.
TGTGCCAGCAGCCCGCGGGGACAGGGGGCCGACGAAAAACTGTTTTTT
CASSPRGQGADEKLFF
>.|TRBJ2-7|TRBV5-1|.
TGCGCCAGCAGCTTGGAGGCCAACGACGAGCAGTACTTC
CASSLEANDEQYF
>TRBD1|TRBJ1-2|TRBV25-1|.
TGTGCCAGCAGGGGACAGGGTGGTTACTATGGCTACACCTTC
CASRGQGGYYGYTF
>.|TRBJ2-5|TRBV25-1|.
TGTGCCAGCAGTGAGGCCGCAGAGACCCAGTACTTC
CASSEAAETQYF
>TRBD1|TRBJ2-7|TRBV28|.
TGTGCCAGCAGTCCTATACAGGGGGGCGCCGAGCAGTACTTC
CASSPIQGGAEQYF
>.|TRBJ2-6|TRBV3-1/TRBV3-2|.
TGTGCCAGCAGCCAAGTTCAGGGCCTGCTCTCTGGGGCCAACGTCCTGACTTTC
CASSQVQGLLSGANVLTF